The TCR beta chain under discussion was sequenced for a study of low-dose radiotherapy and immunotherapy resistance in tumors. Study-level information: Daily oral aspirin at 300 mg began on cycle 1 day 1 and lasted four cycles.

With 3 bases removed from V and 8 bases from J, the gap between germline ends came to 13 bases. The CDR3 is 13 amino acids. CDR1 and CDR2 (germline): SNHLY, FYNNEI. Specified time point: before trial treatment. Many counts were recorded for this clonotype. The authors ran about 20 PCR cycles to amplify TCRs with a constant-region primer and V-primer adapter. One entry per CDR3 protein results from TCRdb running MiXCR on the reads. In the table there are some 45,000 distinct CDR3 sequences, approximately 12% of which are singletons. The chain is built from TRBV2 and TRBJ1-2; D is ambiguous. Sequences were derived from PBMCs, sampled before treatment. The receptor was isolated from a female donor with ovarian cancer. The CDR3 reads CASSDGRAGGYTF. CDR3 sequence (DNA): TGTGCCAGCAGTGACGGGAGGGCCGGCGGCTACACCTTC.